The T cell receptor (beta chain) described here comes from a study of OX40 agonist ivuxolimab in advanced cancers. Study at large: The patients got ivuxolimab, which is an agonistic anti-OX40 (CD134) antibody. Notes on the study in general: There were, on average, more expanded clones in CD8+ T cells than in CD4+.

V shed 3 bases and J shed 2 bases, with 11 bases lying between them. Germline loops: CDR1 MNHEY, CDR2 SMNVEV (reference sequence). The CDR3 runs to 14 residues. As for this clone: The antigen is unknown. This sample also contains other DNA sequences that code for the same CDR3.

Blood was sampled at baseline, cycle 4 day 1, and cycle 7 day 1. Libraries were prepared by immunoSEQ multiplex PCR; TCRdb keeps only in-frame clonotypes and omits some of them. The sample includes about 100,000 clones, 70% to 90% of them seen just once. The sequence derives from an adult with an advanced solid tumor such as melanoma, head and neck, liver or kidney cancer. V is TRBV27 and J is TRBJ2-7, with D tentatively TRBD1 or TRBD2 (5 bases each). Specimen: CD4+ or CD8+ T cells sorted from blood, collected in a trial of the OX40 agonist ivuxolimab. CDR3 sequence (DNA): TGTGCCAGCAGTTTCCGGGACGGGCCCTACGAGCAGTACTTC. Protein: CASSFRDGPYEQYF.